The 8 T cell receptor beta chains in this list originate from one sample, sequenced in a study of control samples from healthy donors and cancer patients. The assay was immunoSEQ multiplex PCR, and TCRdb's table has in-frame clones only and misses some. The profile covers under 100,000 clones, with roughly 89% appearing a single time and less than 10% taken by the ten largest. The sequenced sample was PBMCs. The origin of the receptors is a woman aged 50 to 60 with colorectal cancer.

The count of this clone is one. The V call is TRBV30, the J call TRBJ2-1; D gene ambiguous. The ends were cut back, 1 base at V and 7 bases at J, with 11 bases in the middle. CDR3 length equals 13 residues. Germline loops: CDR1 GTSNPN, CDR2 SVGIG (reference sequence). CDR3 sequence reads: CAWSAGRPNEQFF. CDR3 DNA sequence: TGTGCCTGGAGTGCCGGACGCCCTAATGAGCAGTTCTTC.

The gene calls are TRBV2 and TRBJ1-1, with D perhaps matching TRBD1 (6 bases). The CDR3 contains 14 residues. With 7 bases removed from V and 4 bases from J, the gap between germline ends came to 16 bases. Looked up from germline, CDR1 is SNHLY and CDR2 is FYNNEI. Written as DNA, the CDR3 is TGTGCCAGCACCGCCACCGAGGGGGGCACTGAAGCTTTCTTT. Its translation: CASTATEGGTEAFF.

J is TRBJ2-1 and V is TRBV6-2 or TRBV6-3; 10 nucleotides align to TRBD1. Per germline, CDR1 MNHEY and CDR2 SVGEGT. This CDR3 region has 16 residues. V lost 2 bases, J lost 7 bases, and 8 bases stayed unmatched. The CDR3 sequence is CASSYVGRQGANEQFF. The CDR3 region has the DNA TGTGCCAGCAGTTACGTAGGGAGACAGGGGGCAAATGAGCAGTTCTTC.

The chain is built from TRBV6-6 and TRBJ1-1; D remains unclear. The V gene's germline CDR1 is MNHNY and CDR2 SVGAGI (reference sequence). The CDR3 is 12 amino acids. The V gene lost 8 bases and the J gene lost 4 bases, with 11 bases spanning the gap. The CDR3 spells CASARDGTEAFF. The CDR3 DNA is TGTGCCAGCGCAAGGGATGGCACTGAAGCTTTCTTT.

This clone is a singleton in its sample. The chain recombines TRBV2 with TRBJ2-3; possibly TRBD1 or TRBD2 for D (6 bases each). CDR3 length: 15 amino acids. V was trimmed by 4 bases and J by 2 bases, leaving 13 bases between them. Germline CDR1 SNHLY, CDR2 FYNNEI. The CDR3 is CASSVGGLHTDTQYF. The CDR3 DNA follows: TGTGCCAGCAGTGTGGGGGGCCTTCACACAGATACGCAGTATTTT.

In its sample, this clone was seen a few times. The rearrangement links TRBV4-3 to TRBJ2-1, with TRBD1 matching 7 bases. The CDR3 has 15 residues. Unmatched junction bases numbered 8, after V lost 1 base and J lost 8 bases. Germline values: CDR1 LGHNA, CDR2 YSLEER. The CDR3 region has the DNA TGCGCCAGCAGCCAAGGGGACAGATTAACGGATGAGCAGTTCTTC. Translating gives CASSQGDRLTDEQFF.

The CDR3: CASSLGPRANEQFF. CDR3 DNA: TGTGCCAGCAGCTTGGGACCAAGGGCCAATGAGCAGTTCTTC. This chain uses TRBV11-3 with TRBJ2-1; D may match TRBD1 or TRBD2 (5 bases each). Germline values: CDR1 SGHNT, CDR2 YENEEA. Trimming pared 3 bases from V and 6 bases from J, leaving 12 bases between. This CDR3 spans 14 amino acids.

V is TRBV7-3 and J is TRBJ2-3; 12 bases line up with TRBD2. The CDR3 runs to 15 residues. Germline trimming cut 3 bases from V and 6 bases from J; bases unmatched to any gene: 4. The germline CDR1 and CDR2 sequences are SGHTA and FQGTGA. The CDR3 region has the DNA TGTGCCAGCAGCTTGACTAGCGGGAGAGGGGATACGCAGTATTTT. Residues: CASSLTSGRGDTQYF.